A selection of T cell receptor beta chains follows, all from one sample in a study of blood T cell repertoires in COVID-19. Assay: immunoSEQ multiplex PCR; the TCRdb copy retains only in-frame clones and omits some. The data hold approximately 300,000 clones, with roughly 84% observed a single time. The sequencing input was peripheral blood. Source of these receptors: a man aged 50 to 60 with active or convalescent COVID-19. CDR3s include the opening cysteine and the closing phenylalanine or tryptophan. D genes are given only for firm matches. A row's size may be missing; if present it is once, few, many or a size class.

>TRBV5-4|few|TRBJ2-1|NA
CASKQRDSNEQFF
TGTGCCAGCAAACAACGAGACAGCAATGAGCAGTTCTTC
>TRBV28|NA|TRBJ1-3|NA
CASSSVGLSPGNTIYF
TGTGCCAGCAGCTCAGTGGGCCTTTCACCTGGAAACACCATATATTTT
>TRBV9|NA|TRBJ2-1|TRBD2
CASSPGRGNNEQFF
TGTGCCAGCAGCCCCGGGCGGGGGAACAATGAGCAGTTCTTC
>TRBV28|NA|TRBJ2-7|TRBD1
CASSFGGQGSYEQYF
TGTGCCAGCAGTTTCGGGGGACAGGGATCCTACGAGCAGTACTTC
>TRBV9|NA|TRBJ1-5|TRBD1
CASSPGAGTGGNQPQHF
TGTGCCAGCAGCCCTGGGGCGGGGACAGGAGGCAATCAGCCCCAGCATTTT
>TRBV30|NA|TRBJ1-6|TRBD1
CAWQGAGGNSPLHF
TGTGCCTGGCAGGGGGCGGGGGGGAATTCACCCCTCCACTTT
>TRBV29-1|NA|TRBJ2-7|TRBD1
CSVLTGVSYEQYF
TGCAGCGTCCTGACAGGGGTGAGCTACGAGCAGTACTTC
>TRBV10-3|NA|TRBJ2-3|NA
CATRPRDLRTDTQYF
TGTGCCACTCGACCCAGGGACTTGCGCACAGATACGCAGTATTTT
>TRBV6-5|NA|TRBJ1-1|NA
CASSYVQDTEAFF
TGTGCCAGCAGTTACGTACAGGATACTGAAGCTTTCTTT
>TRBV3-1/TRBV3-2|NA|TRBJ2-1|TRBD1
CASSRGTGDEQFF
TGTGCCAGCAGCCGAGGGACAGGGGATGAGCAGTTCTTC
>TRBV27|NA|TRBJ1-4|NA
CATKRGGYATNEKLFF
TGTGCCACCAAAAGGGGGGGCTATGCAACTAATGAAAAACTGTTTTTT
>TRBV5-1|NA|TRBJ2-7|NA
CASSLTGVDEQYF
TGCGCCAGCAGCTTAACAGGTGTAGACGAGCAGTACTTC
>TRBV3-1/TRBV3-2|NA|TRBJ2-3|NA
CASSPLGDTQYF
TGTGCCAGCAGCCCACTAGGGGATACGCAGTATTTT
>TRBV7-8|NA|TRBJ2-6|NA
CASSSYSSGANVLTF
TGTGCCAGCAGCTCTTACAGCTCTGGGGCCAACGTCCTGACTTTC
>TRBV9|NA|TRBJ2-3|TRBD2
CASSPRRPAGGSGKSTDTQYF
TGTGCCAGCAGCCCGAGGCGACCCGCTGGTGGTAGCGGGAAGAGCACAGATACGCAGTATTTT
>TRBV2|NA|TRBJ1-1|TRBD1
CASTATGGDTEAFF
TGTGCCAGCACCGCGACAGGGGGGGACACTGAAGCTTTCTTT
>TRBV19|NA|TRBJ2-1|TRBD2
CASRTSESYNEQFF
TGTGCCAGTAGAACTAGCGAGAGTTACAATGAGCAGTTCTTC
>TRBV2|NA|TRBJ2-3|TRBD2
CATRGLGADTQYF
TGTGCCACCCGGGGACTAGGAGCAGATACGCAGTATTTT
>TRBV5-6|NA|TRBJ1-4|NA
CASSPRTAPGLGEKLFF
TGTGCCAGCAGCCCGCGGACAGCACCAGGCCTTGGAGAAAAACTGTTTTTT
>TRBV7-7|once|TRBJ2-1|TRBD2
CASSLELGLAGEDNEQFF
TGTGCCAGCAGCTTAGAATTAGGCTTAGCGGGTGAAGACAATGAGCAGTTCTTC
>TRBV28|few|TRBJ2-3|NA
CASSLSVSTDTQYF
TGTGCCAGCAGTTTATCGGTGTCCACAGATACGCAGTATTTT
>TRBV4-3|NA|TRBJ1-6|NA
CASSQETGPHSPLHF
TGCGCCAGCAGCCAAGAAACAGGGCCTCATTCACCCCTCCACTTT
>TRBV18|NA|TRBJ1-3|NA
CASSPSGARVYSGNTIYF
TGTGCCAGCTCACCGTCAGGGGCCCGGGTTTACTCTGGAAACACCATATATTTT
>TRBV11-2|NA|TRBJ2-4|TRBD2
CASSIGLAGTKNIQYF
TGTGCCAGCAGCATTGGACTAGCGGGGACCAAAAACATTCAGTACTTC
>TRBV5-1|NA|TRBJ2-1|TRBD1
CASSHVRTGSYNEQFF
TGCGCCAGCAGCCACGTGAGGACAGGTTCTTACAATGAGCAGTTCTTC
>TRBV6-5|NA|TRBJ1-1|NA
CASSYSLGKPNTEAFF
TGTGCCAGCAGTTACTCTTTGGGCAAACCGAACACTGAAGCTTTCTTT
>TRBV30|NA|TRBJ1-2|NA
CAWSVTPGNYGYTF
TGTGCCTGGAGTGTAACCCCGGGGAACTATGGCTACACCTTC
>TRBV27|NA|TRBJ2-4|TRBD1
CASSPGQGAKNIQYF
TGTGCCAGCAGCCCGGGACAGGGCGCCAAAAACATTCAGTACTTC
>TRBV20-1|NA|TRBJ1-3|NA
CSASRGMDGNTIYF
TGCAGTGCTAGTAGAGGGATGGATGGAAACACCATATATTTT
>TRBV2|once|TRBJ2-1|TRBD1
CASSWTGQDNEQFF
TGTGCCAGCAGTTGGACAGGGCAAGACAATGAGCAGTTCTTC
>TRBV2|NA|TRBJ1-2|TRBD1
CASRPGQGTNYGYTF
TGTGCCAGCAGACCAGGACAGGGTACTAACTATGGCTACACCTTC
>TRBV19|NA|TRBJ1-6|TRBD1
CASRPGGQGYSPLHF
TGTGCCAGTAGACCAGGGGGACAGGGGTATTCACCCCTCCACTTT
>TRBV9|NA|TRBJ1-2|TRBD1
CASSATGAAYGYTF
TGTGCCAGCAGCGCCACAGGGGCGGCGTATGGCTACACCTTC
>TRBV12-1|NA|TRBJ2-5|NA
CASSSLRDQETQYF
TGTGCCAGCAGCTCCCTCAGGGATCAAGAGACCCAGTACTTC
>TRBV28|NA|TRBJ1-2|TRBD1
CASMVTGQGVRGYTF
TGTGCCAGCATGGTGACGGGACAGGGGGTTAGGGGCTACACCTTC
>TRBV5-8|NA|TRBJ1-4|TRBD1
CASSLNTGGDEKLFF
TGTGCCAGCAGCTTGAATACAGGGGGAGACGAAAAACTGTTTTTT
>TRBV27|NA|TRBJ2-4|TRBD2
CASSTSGRGTKNIQYF
TGTGCCAGCAGCACTAGCGGGAGGGGGACCAAAAACATTCAGTACTTC
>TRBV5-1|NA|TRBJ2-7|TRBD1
CASSLPTGGTYEQYF
TGCGCCAGCAGCTTGCCCACAGGGGGTACCTACGAGCAGTACTTC
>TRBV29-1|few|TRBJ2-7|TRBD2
CSVEEREGGQYF
TGCAGCGTTGAAGAGCGGGAGGGCGGACAGTACTTC
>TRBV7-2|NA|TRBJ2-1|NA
CASSPTYGSGQFF
TGTGCCAGCAGCCCCACCTACGGTAGCGGGCAGTTCTTC
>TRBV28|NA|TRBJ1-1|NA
CASKGAATEAFF
TGTGCCAGCAAAGGGGCGGCCACTGAAGCTTTCTTT
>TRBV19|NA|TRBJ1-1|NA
CASSLQGSLNTEAFF
TGTGCCAGTAGTCTTCAGGGCAGTCTGAACACTGAAGCTTTCTTT
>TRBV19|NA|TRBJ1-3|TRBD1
CASATGRGNTIYF
TGTGCCAGTGCGACAGGGCGCGGAAACACCATATATTTT
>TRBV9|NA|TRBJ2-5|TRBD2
CASSVTSGGQETQYF
TGTGCCAGCAGCGTGACTAGCGGGGGGCAAGAGACCCAGTACTTC
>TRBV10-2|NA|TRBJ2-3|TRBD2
CASNPGLAGLPDTQYF
TGCGCCAGCAATCCAGGACTAGCGGGATTGCCAGATACGCAGTATTTT
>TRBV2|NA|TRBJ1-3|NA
CASSSSRNSGNTIYF
TGTGCCAGCAGCAGCTCTAGGAACTCTGGAAACACCATATATTTT
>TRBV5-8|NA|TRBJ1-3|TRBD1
CASSGYIGQGASGNTIYF
TGTGCCAGCAGCGGCTACATCGGACAGGGGGCCTCTGGAAACACCATATATTTT
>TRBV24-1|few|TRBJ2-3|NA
CATRTESTDTQYF
TGTGCCACCCGAACAGAGAGCACAGATACGCAGTATTTT
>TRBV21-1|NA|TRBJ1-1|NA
CASSKRTGGLTEAFF
TGTGCCAGCAGCAAGCGGACAGGGGGGTTGACTGAAGCTTTCTTT
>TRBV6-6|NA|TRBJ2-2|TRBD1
CASTRDRNTGELFF
TGTGCCAGCACCCGGGACAGGAACACCGGGGAGCTGTTTTTT
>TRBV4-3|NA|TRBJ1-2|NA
CASSQGTVNYGYTF
TGCGCCAGCAGCCAAGGGACAGTTAACTATGGCTACACCTTC
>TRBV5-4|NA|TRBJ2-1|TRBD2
CASSLALAGYNEQFF
TGTGCCAGCAGCTTGGCCCTAGCGGGATACAATGAGCAGTTCTTC